The T cell receptor beta chain under discussion was sequenced for a study of response to subunit inactivated influenza vaccine. Findings and limits, study-wide: Seasonal influenza vaccination, on each occasion, was suggested by the authors to recruit few new T cells.

To note about this clonotype: Antigen: not known.

TCRdb passed the RT-PCR reads through MiXCR, listing each CDR3 protein once. This table holds 700,000 to 800,000 distinct CDR3 sequences, about 18% found once. The input for sequencing was PBMCs from blood, taken more than 4 days after vaccination. This TCR derives from a man aged 45 to 65 who received an inactivated influenza vaccine.

CDR3 coding DNA: TGTGCCAGCAGCAATGTTGGGGGGGAAGCTTTCTTT. The encoded protein is CASSNVGGEAFF. This chain links TRBV7-2 with TRBJ1-1, with D tentatively TRBD1 (5 bases). This CDR3 spans 12 amino acids. Germline loops: CDR1 SGHTA, CDR2 FQGNSA. V shed 5 bases and J shed 8 bases, with 12 bases lying between them.